This TCR beta chain is from a study of control samples from healthy donors and cancer patients. Clones were sequenced by immunoSEQ multiplex PCR, and TCRdb holds only the in-frame ones, with some missing. The data hold under 100,000 clones, with approximately 95% observed a single time. Germline V gene data show CDR1 as SNHLY and CDR2 as FYNNEI. Trimming stripped 9 bases from V and 4 bases from J, with 16 bases between. The CDR3 has 14 residues. The clonotype originates from a young woman in good health. This chain joins TRBV2 and TRBJ1-5, with D maybe TRBD1 (5 bases). Sequenced material: blood. The CDR3 region has the DNA TGTGCCAGTGGGACGGAGCACCAGAATCAGCCCCAGCATTTT. Translated, it gives CASGTEHQNQPQHF.